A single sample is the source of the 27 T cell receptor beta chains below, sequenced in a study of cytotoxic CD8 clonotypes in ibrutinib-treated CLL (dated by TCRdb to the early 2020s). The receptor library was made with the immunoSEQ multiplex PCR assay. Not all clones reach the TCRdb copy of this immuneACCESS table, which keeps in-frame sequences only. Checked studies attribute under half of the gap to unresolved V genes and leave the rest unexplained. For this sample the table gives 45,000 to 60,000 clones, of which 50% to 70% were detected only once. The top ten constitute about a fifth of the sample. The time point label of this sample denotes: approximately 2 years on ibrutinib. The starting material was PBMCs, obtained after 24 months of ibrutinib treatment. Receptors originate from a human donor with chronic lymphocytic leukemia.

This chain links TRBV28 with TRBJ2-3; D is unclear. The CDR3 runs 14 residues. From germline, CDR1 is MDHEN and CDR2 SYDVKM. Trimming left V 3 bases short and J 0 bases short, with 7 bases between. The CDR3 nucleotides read TGTGCCAGCAGTTTCTCGGGTAGCACAGATACGCAGTATTTT. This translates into CASSFSGSTDTQYF.

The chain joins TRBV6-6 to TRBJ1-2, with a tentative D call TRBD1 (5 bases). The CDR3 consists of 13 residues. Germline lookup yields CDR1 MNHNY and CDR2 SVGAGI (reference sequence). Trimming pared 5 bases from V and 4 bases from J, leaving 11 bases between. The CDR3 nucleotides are TGTGCCAGCAGTCTGGACGGGACCTATGGCTACACCTTC. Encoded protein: CASSLDGTYGYTF.

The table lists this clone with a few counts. CDR3 sequence: CASKGLAGAHEQYF. The CDR3 DNA reads as TGTGCCAGCAAAGGGCTAGCGGGAGCCCACGAGCAGTACTTC. The rearrangement uses TRBV6-5 and TRBJ2-7, with TRBD2 matching 10 bases. The CDR3 is 14 residues long. CDR1 and CDR2 from the germline V gene are MNHEY and SVGAGI. Germline trimming cut 7 bases from V and 5 bases from J; bases unmatched to any gene: 8.

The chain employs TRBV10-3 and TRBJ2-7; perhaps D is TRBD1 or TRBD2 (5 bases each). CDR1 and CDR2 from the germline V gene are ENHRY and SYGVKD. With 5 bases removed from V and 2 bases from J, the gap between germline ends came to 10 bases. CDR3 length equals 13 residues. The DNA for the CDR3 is TGTGCCATCAGTAGGCAGGGAGCCTACGAGCAGTACGTC. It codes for CAISRQGAYEQYV.

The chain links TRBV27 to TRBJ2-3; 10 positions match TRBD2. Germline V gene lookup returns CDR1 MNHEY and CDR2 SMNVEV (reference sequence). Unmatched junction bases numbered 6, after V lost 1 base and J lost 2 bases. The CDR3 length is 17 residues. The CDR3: CASSLWASGSITDTQYF. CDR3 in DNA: TGTGCCAGCAGTTTATGGGCTAGCGGGAGTATCACAGATACGCAGTATTTT.

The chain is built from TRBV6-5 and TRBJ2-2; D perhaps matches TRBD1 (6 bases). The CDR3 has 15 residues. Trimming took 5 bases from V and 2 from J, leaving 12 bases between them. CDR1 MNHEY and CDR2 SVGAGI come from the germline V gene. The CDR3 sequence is CASSVQGYNTGELFF. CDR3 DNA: TGTGCCAGCAGTGTACAGGGATACAACACCGGGGAGCTGTTTTTT.

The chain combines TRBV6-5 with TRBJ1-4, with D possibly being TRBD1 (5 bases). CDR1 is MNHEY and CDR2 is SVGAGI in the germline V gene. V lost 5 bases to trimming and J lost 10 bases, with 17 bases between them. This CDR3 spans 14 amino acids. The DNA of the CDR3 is TGTGCCAGCAGTCCCGTCGGGCAGGGAGGAAAACTGTTTTTT. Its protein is CASSPVGQGGKLFF.

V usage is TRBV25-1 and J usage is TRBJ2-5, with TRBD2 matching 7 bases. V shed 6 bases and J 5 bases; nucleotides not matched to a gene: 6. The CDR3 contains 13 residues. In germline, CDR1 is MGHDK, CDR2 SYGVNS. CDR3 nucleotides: TGTGCCAGCAGCGGACTAGTCTCGGAGACCCAGTACTTC. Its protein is CASSGLVSETQYF. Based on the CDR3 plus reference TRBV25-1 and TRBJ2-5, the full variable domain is EADIYQTPRYLVIGTGKKITLECSQTMGHDKMYWYQQDPGMELHLIHYSYGVNSTEKGDLSSESTVSRIRTEHFPLTLESARPSHTSQYLCASSGLVSETQYFGPGTRLLVL.

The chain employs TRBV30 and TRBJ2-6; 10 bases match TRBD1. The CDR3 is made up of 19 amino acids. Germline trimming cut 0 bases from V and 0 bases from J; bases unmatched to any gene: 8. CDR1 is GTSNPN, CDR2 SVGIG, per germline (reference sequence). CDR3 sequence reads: CAWSVFLGQGTSGANVLTF. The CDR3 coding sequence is TGTGCCTGGAGTGTATTTTTGGGACAGGGGACCTCTGGGGCCAACGTCCTGACTTTC.

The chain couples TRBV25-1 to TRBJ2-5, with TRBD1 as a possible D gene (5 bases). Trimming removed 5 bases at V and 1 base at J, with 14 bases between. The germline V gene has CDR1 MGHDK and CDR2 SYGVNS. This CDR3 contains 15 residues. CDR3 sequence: CASSPIGAIQETQYF. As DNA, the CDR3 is TGTGCCAGCAGTCCCATAGGGGCAATCCAAGAGACCCAGTACTTC.

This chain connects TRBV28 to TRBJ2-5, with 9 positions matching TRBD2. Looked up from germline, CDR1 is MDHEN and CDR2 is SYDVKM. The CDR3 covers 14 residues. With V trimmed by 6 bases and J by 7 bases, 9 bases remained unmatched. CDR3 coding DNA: TGTGCCAGCAGCCTCCCGGCTAGCGGGATGACCCAGTACTTC. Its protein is CASSLPASGMTQYF.

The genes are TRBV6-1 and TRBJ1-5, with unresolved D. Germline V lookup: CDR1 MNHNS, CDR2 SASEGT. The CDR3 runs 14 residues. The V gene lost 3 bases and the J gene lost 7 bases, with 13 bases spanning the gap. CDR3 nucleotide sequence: TGTGCCAGCAGTGATACGGGCCCGGGGCAGCCCCAGCATTTT. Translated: CASSDTGPGQPQHF.

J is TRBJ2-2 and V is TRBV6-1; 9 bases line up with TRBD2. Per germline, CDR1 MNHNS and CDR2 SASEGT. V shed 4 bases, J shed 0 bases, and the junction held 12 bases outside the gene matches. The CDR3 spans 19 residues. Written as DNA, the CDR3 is TGTGCCAGCAGTGCCTCCCCTTTAGCGGGGGCTCCGAACACCGGGGAGCTGTTTTTT. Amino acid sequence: CASSASPLAGAPNTGELFF.

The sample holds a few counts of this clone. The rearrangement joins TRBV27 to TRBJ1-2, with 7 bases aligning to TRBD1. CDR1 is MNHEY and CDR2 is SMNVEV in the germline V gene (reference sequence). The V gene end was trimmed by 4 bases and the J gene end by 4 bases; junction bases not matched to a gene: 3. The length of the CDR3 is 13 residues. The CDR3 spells CASSSTGIYGYTF. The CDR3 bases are TGTGCCAGCAGTTCGACAGGGATCTATGGCTACACCTTC.

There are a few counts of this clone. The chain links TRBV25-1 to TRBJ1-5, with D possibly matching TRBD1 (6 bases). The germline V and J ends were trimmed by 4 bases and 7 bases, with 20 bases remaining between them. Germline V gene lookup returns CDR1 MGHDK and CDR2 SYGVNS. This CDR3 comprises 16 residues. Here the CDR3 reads CASSGPGAARGQPQHF. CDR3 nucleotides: TGTGCCAGCAGTGGGCCGGGGGCGGCCCGGGGGCAGCCCCAGCATTTT.

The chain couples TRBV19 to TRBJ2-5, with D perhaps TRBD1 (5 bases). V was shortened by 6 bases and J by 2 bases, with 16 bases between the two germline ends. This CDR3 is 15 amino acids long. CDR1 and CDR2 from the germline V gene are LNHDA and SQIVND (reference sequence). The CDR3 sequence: CASRLGHSKQETQYF. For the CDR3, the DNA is TGTGCCAGTAGGCTCGGACACTCTAAGCAAGAGACCCAGTACTTC.

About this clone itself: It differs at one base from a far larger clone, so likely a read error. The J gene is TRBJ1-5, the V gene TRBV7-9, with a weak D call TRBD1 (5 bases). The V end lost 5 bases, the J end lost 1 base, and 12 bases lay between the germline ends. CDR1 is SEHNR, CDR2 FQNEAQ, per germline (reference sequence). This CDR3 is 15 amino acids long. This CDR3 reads CASSTTVNSNQPQHF. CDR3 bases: TGTGCCAGCAGCACGACAGTGAACAGCAATCAGCCCCAGCATTTT.

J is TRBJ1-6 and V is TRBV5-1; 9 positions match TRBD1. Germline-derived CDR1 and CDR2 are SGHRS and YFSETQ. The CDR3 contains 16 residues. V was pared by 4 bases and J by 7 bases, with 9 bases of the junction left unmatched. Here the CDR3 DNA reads TGCGCCAGCAGCCAATACAGGGGGCCGGAGAATTCACCCCTCCACTTT. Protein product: CASSQYRGPENSPLHF.

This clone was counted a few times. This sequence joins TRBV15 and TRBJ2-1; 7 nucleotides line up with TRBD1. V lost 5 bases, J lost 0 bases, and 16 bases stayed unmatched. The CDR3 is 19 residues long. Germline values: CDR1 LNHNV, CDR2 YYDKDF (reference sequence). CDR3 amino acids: CATSPALVQGTSSYNEQFF. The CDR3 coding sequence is TGTGCCACCAGCCCTGCGCTGGTACAGGGGACCTCCTCCTACAATGAGCAGTTCTTC.

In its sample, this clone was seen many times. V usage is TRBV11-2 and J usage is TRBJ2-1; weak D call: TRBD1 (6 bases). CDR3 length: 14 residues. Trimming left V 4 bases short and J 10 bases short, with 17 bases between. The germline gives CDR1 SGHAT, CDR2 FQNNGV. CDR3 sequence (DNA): TGTGCCAGCAGCTCGTTGACAGGCCTTGTAGAGCAGTTCTTC. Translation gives CASSSLTGLVEQFF.

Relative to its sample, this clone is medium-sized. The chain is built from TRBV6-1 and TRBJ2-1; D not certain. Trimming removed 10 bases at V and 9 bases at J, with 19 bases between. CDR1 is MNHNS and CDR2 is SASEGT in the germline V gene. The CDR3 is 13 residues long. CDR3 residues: CAIGPFKLGEQFF. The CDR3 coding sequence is TGTGCCATCGGACCCTTCAAGCTTGGTGAGCAGTTCTTC.

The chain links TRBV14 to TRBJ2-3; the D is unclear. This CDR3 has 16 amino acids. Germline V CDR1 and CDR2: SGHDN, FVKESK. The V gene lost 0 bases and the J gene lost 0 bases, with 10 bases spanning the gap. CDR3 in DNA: TGTGCCAGCAGCCAAGAGATTGGTGGCAGCACAGATACGCAGTATTTT. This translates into CASSQEIGGSTDTQYF.

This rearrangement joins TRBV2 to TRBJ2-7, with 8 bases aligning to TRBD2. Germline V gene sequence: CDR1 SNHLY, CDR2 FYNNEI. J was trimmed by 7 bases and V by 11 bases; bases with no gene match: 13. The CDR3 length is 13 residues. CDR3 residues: CASGRGELEEQYF. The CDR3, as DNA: TGTGCCTCCGGGAGGGGGGAGCTCGAGGAGCAGTACTTC.

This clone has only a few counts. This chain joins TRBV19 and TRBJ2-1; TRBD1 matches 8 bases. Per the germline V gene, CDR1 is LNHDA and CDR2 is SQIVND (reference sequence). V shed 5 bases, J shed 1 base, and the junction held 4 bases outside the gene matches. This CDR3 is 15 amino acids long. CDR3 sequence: CASSRQGWSYNEQFF. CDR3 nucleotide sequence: TGTGCCAGTAGTCGACAGGGGTGGTCCTACAATGAGCAGTTCTTC. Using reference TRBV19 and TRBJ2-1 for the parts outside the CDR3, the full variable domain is DGGITQSPKYLFRKEGQNVTLSCEQNLNHDAMYWYRQDPGQGLRLIYYSQIVNDFQKGDIAEGYSVSREKKESFPLTVTSAQKNPTAFYLCASSRQGWSYNEQFFGPGTRLTVL.

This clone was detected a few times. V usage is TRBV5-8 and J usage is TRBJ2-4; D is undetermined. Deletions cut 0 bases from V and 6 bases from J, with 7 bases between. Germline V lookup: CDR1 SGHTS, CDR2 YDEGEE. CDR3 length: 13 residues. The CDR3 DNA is TGTGCCAGCAGCTTGGGCCGGTTAAACATTCAGTACTTC. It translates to CASSLGRLNIQYF.

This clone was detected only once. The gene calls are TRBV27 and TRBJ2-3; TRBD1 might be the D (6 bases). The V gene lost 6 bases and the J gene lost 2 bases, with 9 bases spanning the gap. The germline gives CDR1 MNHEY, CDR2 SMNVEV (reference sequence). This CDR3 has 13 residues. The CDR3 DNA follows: TGTGCCAGCAGCCGGGACAACACAGATACGCAGTATTTT. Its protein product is CASSRDNTDTQYF.

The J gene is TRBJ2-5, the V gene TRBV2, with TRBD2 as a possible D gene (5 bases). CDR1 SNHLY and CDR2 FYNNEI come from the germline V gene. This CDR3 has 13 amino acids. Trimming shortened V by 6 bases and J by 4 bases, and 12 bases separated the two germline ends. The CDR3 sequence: CASRADLGETQYF. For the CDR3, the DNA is TGTGCCAGCAGAGCGGACTTGGGAGAGACCCAGTACTTC.